This paragraph reports one T cell receptor (beta chain). The antigen is unknown. The sample comes from a study of cytomegalovirus exposure and HLA in healthy donors. Across the study: The roughly 130 validation repertoires, a later analysis reported, used the same platform as the roughly 650 repertoires from the first cohort. Overall study findings and caveats: The authors confirmed in vitro that a few CMV-associated chains were specific for CMV antigens. According to a later analysis, TCR clusters from the first cohort tended to co-occur in the roughly 120 validation repertoires.

Method: immunoSEQ multiplex PCR; TCRdb's copy keeps in-frame clones and lacks some. Among about 160,000 clones listed, about 88% were seen once. Trimming removed 4 bases from V and 5 bases from J, with 8 bases in between. Germline assignment: CDR1 LNHDA and CDR2 SQIVND (reference sequence). The CDR3 runs 12 residues. Material: PBMCs. The receptor was derived from a woman between 18 and 29 years old in good health and CMV-seronegative. The chain recombines TRBV19 with TRBJ1-1, with D possibly being TRBD1 (5 bases). In DNA form, the CDR3 reads TGTGCCAGTAGTAAAGGGGTAACTGAAGCTTTCTTT. Protein sequence: CASSKGVTEAFF.